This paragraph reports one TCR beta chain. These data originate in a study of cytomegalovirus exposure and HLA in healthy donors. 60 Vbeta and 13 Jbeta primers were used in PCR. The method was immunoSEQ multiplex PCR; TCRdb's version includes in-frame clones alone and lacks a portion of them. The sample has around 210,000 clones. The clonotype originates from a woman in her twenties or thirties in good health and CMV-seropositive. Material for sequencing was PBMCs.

The CDR3 DNA sequence: TGTGCCAGTAAATGGGGGACAGGGGTCGCAACTAATGAAAAACTGTTTTTT. This translates into CASKWGTGVATNEKLFF. The V call is TRBV19, the J call TRBJ1-4; 10 positions agree with TRBD1. The V segment lost 7 bases and the J segment 0 bases; nucleotides outside the gene matches: 8. This CDR3 is 17 amino acids long. Germline V gene lookup returns CDR1 LNHDA and CDR2 SQIVND (reference sequence).